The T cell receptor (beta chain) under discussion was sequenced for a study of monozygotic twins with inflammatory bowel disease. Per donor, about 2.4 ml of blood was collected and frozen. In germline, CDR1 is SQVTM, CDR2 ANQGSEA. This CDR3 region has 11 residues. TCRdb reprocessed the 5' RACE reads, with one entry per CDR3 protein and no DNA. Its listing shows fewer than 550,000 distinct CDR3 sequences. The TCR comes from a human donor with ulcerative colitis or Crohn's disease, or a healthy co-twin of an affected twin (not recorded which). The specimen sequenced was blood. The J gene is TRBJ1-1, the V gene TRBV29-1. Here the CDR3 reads CSVAGYTEAFF.